A single sample is the source of the 31 T cell receptor beta chains below, sequenced in a study of shared clonotypes between healthy human individuals. Here immunoSEQ multiplex PCR was the method, and the copy in TCRdb shows in-frame clones only, minus some. The sample carries about 380,000 clones, roughly 96% recorded once. The specimen was memory CD8+ T cells sorted from blood. The subset is: CD45RO+ cells pooled with CCR7-negative TemRA cells. Every receptor here comes from a man between 25 and 39 years old in good health.

V gene TRBV6-5 combines with J gene TRBJ2-2; D gene unclear. V lost 5 bases and J 7 bases, leaving 11 bases between the germline ends. Germline assignment: CDR1 MNHEY and CDR2 SVGAGI. The CDR3 runs to 13 residues. CDR3 amino acids: CASSLQDRGELFF. Written as DNA, the CDR3 is TGTGCCAGCAGTCTTCAGGACCGCGGGGAGCTGTTTTTT.

The genes are TRBV19 and TRBJ2-7; 9 bases align to TRBD1. This CDR3 comprises 13 residues. Germline assignment: CDR1 LNHDA and CDR2 SQIVND (reference sequence). With V trimmed by 8 bases and J by 6 bases, 8 bases remained unmatched. The DNA for the CDR3 is TGTGCCAGTGGACAGGGGAACTTAGGCGAGCAGTACTTC. Protein product: CASGQGNLGEQYF.

The chain employs TRBV10-3 and TRBJ2-3; D is unclear. CDR3 length: 10 amino acids. Trimming removed 8 bases from V and 4 bases from J, with 4 bases in between. The germline V gene has CDR1 ENHRY and CDR2 SYGVKD. The CDR3, as DNA: TGTGCCATCGAATCAGATACGCAGTATTTT. It codes for CAIESDTQYF.

This chain links TRBV10-3 with TRBJ2-3, with 8 bases identical to TRBD2. V was clipped by 11 bases and J by 2 bases; unmatched bases: 6. Germline lookup yields CDR1 ENHRY and CDR2 SYGVKD. The CDR3 length is 13 residues. This CDR3 reads CASVAGITDTQYF. DNA of the CDR3: TGTGCCTCCGTAGCGGGGATCACAGATACGCAGTATTTT.

The genes are TRBV5-1 and TRBJ2-7, with 10 bases lining up with TRBD2. Germline trimming cut 5 bases from V and 0 bases from J; bases unmatched to any gene: 5. Germline CDR1 reads SGHRS; CDR2 reads YFSETQ. The CDR3 totals 15 residues. The CDR3, as DNA: TGCGCCAGCAGGCCTTGGACTAGCGGCTCCTACGAGCAGTACTTC. Protein sequence: CASRPWTSGSYEQYF.

As to this clone: Other DNA sequences in the same sample also yield this CDR3. V gene TRBV27 combines with J gene TRBJ2-7; D gene uncertain. The CDR3 extends over 13 amino acids. V gave up 6 bases and J gave up 0 bases, with 9 bases separating them. Germline CDR1 MNHEY, CDR2 SMNVEV (reference sequence). Here the CDR3 reads CASSLGLSYEQYF. DNA of the CDR3: TGTGCCAGCAGCCTAGGCCTCTCCTACGAGCAGTACTTC.

The rearrangement joins TRBV10-3 to TRBJ1-2, with TRBD1 matching 8 bases. CDR1 is ENHRY, CDR2 SYGVKD, per germline. The CDR3 covers 14 residues. Trimming cost V 2 bases and J 3 bases; bases outside gene matches: 2. CDR3 DNA sequence: TGTGCCATCAGTGAGGCAGGGGGCGACTATGGCTACACCTTC. Amino acids: CAISEAGGDYGYTF.

The chain employs TRBV18 and TRBJ2-2, with 7 bases that match TRBD2. The CDR3 covers 16 residues. Unmatched junction bases numbered 7, after V lost 3 bases and J lost 3 bases. Germline V gives CDR1 KGHSH, CDR2 LQKENI. The CDR3 is CASSPSIAGDTGELFF. CDR3 bases: TGTGCCAGCTCACCTTCGATAGCGGGTGACACCGGGGAGCTGTTTTTT.

V gene TRBV27 combines with J gene TRBJ2-2; 11 bases match TRBD1. This CDR3 region has 15 residues. Looked up from germline, CDR1 is MNHEY and CDR2 is SMNVEV (reference sequence). Losses at the gene ends were 2 bases for V and 4 bases for J; bases not matched to a gene: 0. CDR3 sequence (DNA): TGTGCCAGCAGTTTAGGGACAGGGGGCACCGGGGAGCTGTTTTTT. This codes for CASSLGTGGTGELFF.

The chain is built from TRBV4-2 and TRBJ2-1, with D unresolved. The CDR3 is 16 residues long. The germline V gene has CDR1 LGHNA and CDR2 YNFKEQ. V gave up 4 bases and J gave up 0 bases, with 13 bases separating them. The CDR3 sequence is CASSPLVDSSYNEQFF. CDR3 nucleotide sequence: TGTGCCAGCAGCCCACTCGTCGACTCCTCCTACAATGAGCAGTTCTTC.

The CDR3 protein is CASSFYRGREQYF. In nucleotides, the CDR3 is TGTGCCAGCAGCTTTTACAGGGGGCGGGAGCAGTACTTC. The chain joins TRBV5-6 to TRBJ2-7; TRBD1 aligns across 9 bases. V trimming: 2 bases; J trimming: 7 bases; junction bases outside the gene matches: 4. Germline CDR1 SGHDT, CDR2 YYEEEE. The CDR3 consists of 13 residues.

The CDR3 coding sequence is TGTGCCACCAGCAGAGACGGGGCAGGGGCGGACTATGGCTACACCTTC. It specifies CATSRDGAGADYGYTF. J is TRBJ1-2 and V is TRBV15; D is perhaps TRBD1 (6 bases). Germline CDR1 reads LNHNV; CDR2 reads YYDKDF (reference sequence). This CDR3 comprises 16 residues. V lost 0 bases and J 3 bases, leaving 14 bases between the germline ends.

With regard to this clone: The germline gene is not matched at one end of the junction; a read error may be the cause. The V call is TRBV29-1, the J call TRBJ1-2; D not certain. CDR3 size: 11 residues. Germline lookup yields CDR1 SQVTM and CDR2 ANQGSEA. The CDR3 bases are TGTAGCGTATCGACACACTATGGCTACACCTTC. Encoded protein: CSVSTHYGYTF. The whole variable domain, filled in from reference TRBV29-1 and TRBJ1-2, reads SAVISQKPSRDICQRGTSLTIQCQVDSQVTMMFWYRQQPGQSLTLIATANQGSEATYESGFVIDKFPISRPNLTFSTLTVSNMSPEDSSIYLCSVSTHYGYTFGSGTRLTVV.

The chain couples TRBV28 to TRBJ1-3, with D maybe TRBD1 (5 bases). V lost 10 bases to trimming and J lost 0 bases, with 10 bases between them. The CDR3 is made up of 13 amino acids. Germline CDR1 is MDHEN and CDR2 is SYDVKM. CDR3 nucleotides: TGTGCCACCGGGACTGTCTCTGGAAACACCATATATTTT. It encodes CATGTVSGNTIYF.

The chain joins TRBV19 to TRBJ1-5; TRBD1 matches at 8 bases. J gave up 7 bases and V 5 bases, and 13 bases lay outside the gene matches. In germline, CDR1 is LNHDA, CDR2 SQIVND (reference sequence). The CDR3 runs to 16 residues. This chain's CDR3 is CASSLGTGEGWQPQHF. The CDR3 nucleotides are TGTGCCAGTAGTCTCGGGACAGGAGAAGGGTGGCAGCCCCAGCATTTT.

The rearrangement links TRBV27 to TRBJ2-7, with 7 bases fitting TRBD2. The CDR3 totals 15 residues. From germline, CDR1 is MNHEY and CDR2 SMNVEV (reference sequence). The junction had 10 bases not matched to a gene; V was cut back by 4 bases and J by 4 bases. The CDR3 region has the DNA TGTGCCAGCAGTTCCCAGGGCGGGAGTTGGTACGAGCAGTACTTC. Its protein product is CASSSQGGSWYEQYF.

This clone was found once. V is TRBV29-1 and J is TRBJ2-2; 8 nucleotides align to TRBD2. The trim removed 4 bases at V and 7 bases at J, leaving 11 bases unmatched. The V gene's germline CDR1 is SQVTM and CDR2 ANQGSEA. The CDR3 is 15 residues long. The CDR3 DNA is TGCAGCGTTGTCGGGCGGGGGGCGCAAGGCGGGGAGCTGTTTTTT. This codes for CSVVGRGAQGGELFF.

This CDR3 reads CAWMAASYEQYF. CDR3 in DNA: TGTGCCTGGATGGCGGCCTCCTACGAGCAGTACTTC. The chain is built from TRBV30 and TRBJ2-7, with D unresolved. The V gene's germline CDR1 is GTSNPN and CDR2 SVGIG (reference sequence). The CDR3 totals 12 residues. Trimming shortened V by 4 bases and J by 0 bases, and 7 bases separated the two germline ends.

This chain links TRBV13 with TRBJ2-3; D might be TRBD2 (6 bases). Trimming took off 5 bases at V and 5 bases at J, with 20 bases between the two ends. Germline CDR1 is PRHDT and CDR2 is FYEKMQ (reference sequence). The CDR3 contains 16 residues. The CDR3 DNA sequence: TGTGCCAGCAGCCCCCGGGAGCGGGCCTTGGGAGATACGCAGTATTTT. It yields the protein CASSPRERALGDTQYF.

The V and J genes are TRBV5-6 and TRBJ2-7; D perhaps matches TRBD2 (7 bases). Trimming took 4 bases from V and 6 from J, leaving 23 bases between them. This CDR3 region has 16 residues. Looked up from germline, CDR1 is SGHDT and CDR2 is YYEEEE. CDR3 region: CASSRGGRGRAIEQYF. CDR3 sequence (DNA): TGTGCCAGCAGCCGAGGGGGAAGAGGGAGGGCCATCGAGCAGTACTTC.

The chain uses TRBV9 and TRBJ2-1; 15 positions match TRBD2. Germline CDR1 reads SGDLS; CDR2 reads YYNGEE. The CDR3 consists of 21 residues. J was trimmed by 3 bases and V by 3 bases; bases with no gene match: 16. The CDR3 protein is CASSGRGRTSGRETNYNEQFF. CDR3 DNA sequence: TGTGCCAGCAGCGGGCGAGGTAGGACTAGCGGGAGGGAAACTAACTACAATGAGCAGTTCTTC.

The chain employs TRBV9 and TRBJ2-3; no definite D call. Trimming took 0 bases from V and 9 from J, leaving 11 bases between them. CDR3 length: 13 amino acids. Germline CDR1 reads SGDLS; CDR2 reads YYNGEE. The CDR3 is CASSVEGTQTQYF. The CDR3 DNA is TGTGCCAGCAGCGTAGAGGGTACTCAAACGCAGTATTTT.

V and J are TRBV7-9 and TRBJ2-7; possibly TRBD2 for D (5 bases). CDR1 SEHNR and CDR2 FQNEAQ come from the germline V gene (reference sequence). Trimming stripped 4 bases from V and 3 bases from J, with 13 bases between. This CDR3 is 14 amino acids long. In nucleotides, the CDR3 is TGTGCCAGCAGCTGGTACAGCGGCCACTACGAGCAGTACTTC. Protein sequence: CASSWYSGHYEQYF.

This sequence joins TRBV7-9 and TRBJ2-3; D call uncertain. Between the trimmed V and J ends, which lost 1 base and 2 bases, there was a span of 7 bases. The CDR3 totals 14 residues. Per germline, CDR1 SEHNR and CDR2 FQNEAQ (reference sequence). This chain's CDR3 is CASSLGIDTDTQYF. The CDR3 DNA sequence: TGTGCCAGCAGCTTAGGGATTGACACAGATACGCAGTATTTT.

The genes are TRBV19 and TRBJ2-1; D is tentatively TRBD1 or TRBD2 (6 bases each). CDR3 length: 15 residues. CDR1 LNHDA and CDR2 SQIVND come from the germline V gene (reference sequence). Trimming left V 4 bases short and J 2 bases short, with 12 bases between. This chain's CDR3 is CASSKGEAPYNEQFF. Written as DNA, the CDR3 is TGTGCCAGTAGTAAGGGGGAGGCCCCCTACAATGAGCAGTTCTTC.

The rearrangement uses TRBV5-5 and TRBJ2-7, with no clear D. Per the germline V gene, CDR1 is SGHKS and CDR2 is YYEKEE (reference sequence). There are 17 residues in the CDR3. Trimming removed 3 bases at V and 2 bases at J, with 21 bases between. The CDR3 is CASSSQTGQTRTYEQYF. The CDR3 bases are TGTGCCAGCAGCTCACAGACGGGTCAGACCCGTACCTACGAGCAGTACTTC.

This clone was seen only once. The chain uses TRBV5-1 and TRBJ1-6; D remains ambiguous. The V end was cut by 2 bases, the J end by 0 bases, with 15 bases between. This CDR3 has 18 amino acids. Germline CDR1 and CDR2: SGHRS and YFSETQ. The CDR3 bases are TGCGCCAGCAGCTTACGACCCGTCGATATCTCCTATAATTCACCCCTCCACTTT. Amino acid sequence: CASSLRPVDISYNSPLHF.

The chain links TRBV29-1 to TRBJ1-2; 7 bases agree with TRBD1. CDR3 size: 14 residues. CDR1 and CDR2 (germline): SQVTM, ANQGSEA. V shed 7 bases and J 4 bases; nucleotides not matched to a gene: 12. Here the CDR3 reads CSADDPGGVYGYTF. CDR3 bases: TGCAGCGCGGACGACCCAGGGGGAGTCTATGGCTACACCTTC.

The chain recombines TRBV18 with TRBJ2-7; D ambiguous. Germline V gives CDR1 KGHSH, CDR2 LQKENI. The germline V and J ends were trimmed by 2 bases and 5 bases, with 10 bases remaining between them. The CDR3 covers 13 residues. CDR3 nucleotides: TGTGCCAGCTCACCATATGCTTTGGACGAGCAGTACTTC. Translation gives CASSPYALDEQYF.

The rearrangement links TRBV1 to TRBJ2-5; the DNA was not compared with TRBD1, the D call given in the table. TRBV1 is a listed pseudogene. The CDR3 contains 18 residues. The CDR3: CTSRGRDRAGPSPETQYF. The CDR3 DNA reads TGCACCAGCAGGGGCCGGGACAGGGCAGGTCCCTCCCCGGAGACCCAGTACTTC.

This chain connects TRBV20-1 to TRBJ2-7; TRBD1 might be the D (7 bases). Trimming pared 5 bases from V and 9 bases from J, leaving 11 bases between. The CDR3 runs 10 residues. Germline V gene lookup returns CDR1 DFQATT and CDR2 SNEGSKA (reference sequence). In nucleotides, the CDR3 is TGCAGTGCTTCCCAGGGGGGGCAGTACTTC. It is translated as CSASQGGQYF.